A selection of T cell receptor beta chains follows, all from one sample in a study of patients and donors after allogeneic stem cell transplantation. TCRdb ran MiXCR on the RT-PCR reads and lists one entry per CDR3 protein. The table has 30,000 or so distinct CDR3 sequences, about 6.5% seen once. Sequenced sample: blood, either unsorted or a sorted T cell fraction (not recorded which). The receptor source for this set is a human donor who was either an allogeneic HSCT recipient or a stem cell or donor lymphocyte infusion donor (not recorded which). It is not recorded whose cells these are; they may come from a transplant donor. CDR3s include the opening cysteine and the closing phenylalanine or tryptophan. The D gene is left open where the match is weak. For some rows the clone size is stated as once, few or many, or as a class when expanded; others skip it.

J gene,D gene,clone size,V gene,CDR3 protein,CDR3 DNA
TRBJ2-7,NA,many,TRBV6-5,CASSYSTSEYYEQYF,TGTGCCAGCAGTTACTCGACGTCAGAGTACTACGAGCAGTACTTC
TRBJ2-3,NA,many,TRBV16,CASSQSRSRNTQYF,TGTGCCAGCAGCCAATCACGGAGCCGTAATACGCAGTATTTT
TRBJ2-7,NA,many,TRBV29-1,CSVGEYLDEQYF,TGCAGCGTTGGGGAGTATCTCGACGAGCAGTACTTC
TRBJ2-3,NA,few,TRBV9,CASSVAAETAGTQYF,TGTGCCAGCAGCGTAGCGGCGGAGACCGCGGGTACGCAGTATTTT
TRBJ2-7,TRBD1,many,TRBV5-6,CASSLGTGREQYF,TGTGCCAGCAGCTTGGGGACAGGTCGCGAGCAGTACTTC
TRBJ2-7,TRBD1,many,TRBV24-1,CATSDPNSRGLEQYF,TGTGCCACCAGTGACCCGAACAGCAGGGGGCTTGAGCAGTACTTC
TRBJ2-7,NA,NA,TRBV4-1,CASSQDLGAVSPYEQYF,TGCGCCAGCAGCCAAGATCTGGGGGCGGTCTCTCCTTACGAGCAGTACTTC
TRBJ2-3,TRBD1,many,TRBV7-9,CASSSPPPQGTVTDTQYF,TGTGCCAGCAGCTCCCCGCCTCCACAGGGGACGGTAACAGATACGCAGTATTTT
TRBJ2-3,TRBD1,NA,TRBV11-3,CASSFPRRTGSTDTQYF,TGTGCCAGCAGCTTTCCCCGTCGGACAGGCAGCACAGATACGCAGTATTTT
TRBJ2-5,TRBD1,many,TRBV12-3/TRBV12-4,CASSPGDRHQETQYF,TGTGCCAGCAGTCCTGGGGACAGGCATCAAGAGACCCAGTACTTC
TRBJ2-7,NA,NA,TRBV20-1,CSANRDFGYEQYF,TGCAGTGCTAACAGGGACTTCGGCTACGAGCAGTACTTC
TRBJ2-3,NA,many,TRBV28,CASRTPLEADTQYF,TGTGCCAGCAGGACACCGTTAGAAGCAGATACGCAGTATTTT
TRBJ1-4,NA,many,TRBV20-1,CSARGGTAATNEKLFF,TGCAGTGCTAGAGGTGGTACAGCTGCAACTAATGAAAAACTGTTTTTT
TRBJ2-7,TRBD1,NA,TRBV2,CASGTGVYEQYF,TGTGCCAGCGGAACAGGGGTCTACGAGCAGTACTTC
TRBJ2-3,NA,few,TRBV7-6,CASSLEVGSGLSTDTQYF,TGTGCCAGCAGCTTAGAAGTGGGTAGCGGCCTTAGCACAGATACGCAGTATTTT
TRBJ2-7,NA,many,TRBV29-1,CSVEGGDSYEQYF,TGCAGCGTTGAAGGGGGAGACAGCTACGAGCAGTACTTC
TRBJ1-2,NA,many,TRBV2,CASRAERGYTF,TGTGCCAGCAGAGCCGAGAGAGGCTACACCTTC
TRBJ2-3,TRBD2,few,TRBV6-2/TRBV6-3,CASILAGTDTQYF,TGTGCCAGCATACTAGCGGGGACAGATACGCAGTATTTT
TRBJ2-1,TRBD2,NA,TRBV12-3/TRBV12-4,CASTPGLAGAAEQFF,TGTGCCAGCACCCCGGGACTAGCGGGAGCGGCTGAGCAGTTCTTC
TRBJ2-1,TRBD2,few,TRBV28,CASSTLARVRAEQFF,TGTGCCAGCAGTACACTAGCGCGGGTTCGGGCGGAGCAGTTCTTC
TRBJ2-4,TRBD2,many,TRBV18,CASSPTSGSGKNIQYF,TGTGCCAGCTCACCGACTAGCGGGAGCGGTAAAAACATTCAGTACTTC
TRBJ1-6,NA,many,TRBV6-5,CASSSDYSGSPLHF,TGTGCCAGCAGTTCGGATTATAGTGGTTCACCCCTCCACTTT
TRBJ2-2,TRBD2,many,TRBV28,CASSVSGTGELFF,TGTGCCAGCAGCGTTAGCGGGACCGGGGAGCTGTTTTTT
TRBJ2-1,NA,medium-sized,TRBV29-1,CSVEDMYHNWAFF,TGCAGCGTTGAAGATATGTACCACAATTGGGCGTTCTTC
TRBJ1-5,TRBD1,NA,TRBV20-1,CSARVTGSQPQHF,TGCAGTGCTAGGGTGACAGGGAGTCAGCCCCAGCATTTT
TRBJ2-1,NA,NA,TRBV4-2,CASSQERASYNEQFF,TGTGCCAGCAGCCAGGAGCGGGCCTCCTACAATGAGCAGTTCTTC
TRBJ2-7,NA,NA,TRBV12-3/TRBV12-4,CASSLVGRVNEQYF,TGTGCCAGCAGTTTAGTTGGGCGGGTTAACGAGCAGTACTTC
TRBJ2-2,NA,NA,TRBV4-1,CASSQVLAVNTGELFF,TGCGCCAGCAGCCAAGTGCTAGCAGTGAACACCGGGGAGCTGTTTTTT
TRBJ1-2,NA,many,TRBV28,CASSLPDGQGGYTF,TGTGCCAGCAGTTTACCCGACGGGCAAGGCGGCTACACCTTC
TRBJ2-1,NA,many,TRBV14,CASSQDFGLASRQFF,TGTGCCAGCAGCCAAGATTTTGGTCTCGCTAGCAGGCAGTTCTTC
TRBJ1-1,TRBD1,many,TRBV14,CASSQTGGATEAFF,TGTGCCAGCAGCCAGACAGGGGGCGCGACTGAAGCTTTCTTT
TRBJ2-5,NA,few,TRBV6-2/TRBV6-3,CASSYSRQGVKTQYF,TGTGCCAGCAGTTACTCGAGGCAGGGAGTGAAGACCCAGTACTTC
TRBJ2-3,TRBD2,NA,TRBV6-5,CASSYGPGLAGGDTQYF,TGTGCCAGCAGTTACGGACCTGGACTAGCGGGTGGGGATACGCAGTATTTT
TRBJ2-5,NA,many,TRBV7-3,CASSLTVGGIGTQYF,TGTGCCAGCAGCTTAACAGTGGGGGGCATCGGGACCCAGTACTTC
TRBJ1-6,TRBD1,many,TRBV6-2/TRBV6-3,CASSYRQGLSPLHF,TGTGCCAGCAGTTACCGACAGGGACTTTCACCCCTCCACTTT
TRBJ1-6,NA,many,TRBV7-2,CASSLIGGLSDSPLHF,TGTGCCAGCAGCTTAATAGGAGGTCTTAGCGATTCACCCCTCCACTTT
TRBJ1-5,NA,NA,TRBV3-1,CASSQGLNQPQHF,TGTGCCAGCAGTCAAGGCCTAAATCAGCCCCAGCATTTT
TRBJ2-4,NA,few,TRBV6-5,CASSYFSPGLTAIQYF,TGTGCCAGCAGCTACTTTTCCCCAGGCCTCACGGCGATTCAGTACTTC
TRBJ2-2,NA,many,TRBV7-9,CASSSSGELFF,TGTGCCAGCAGCTCATCCGGGGAGCTGTTTTTT
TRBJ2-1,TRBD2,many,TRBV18,CASSPRLAGGDEQFF,TGTGCCAGCTCACCGAGACTAGCGGGAGGGGATGAGCAGTTCTTC
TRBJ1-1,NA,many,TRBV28,CASSLFAGSTTEAFF,TGTGCCAGCAGTTTATTTGCAGGGTCCACCACTGAAGCTTTCTTT
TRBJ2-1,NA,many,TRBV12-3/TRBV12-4,CASSLEFDEQFF,TGTGCCAGCAGTTTAGAGTTCGATGAGCAGTTCTTC
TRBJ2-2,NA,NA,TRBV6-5,CASRMNTGELFF,TGTGCCAGCAGAATGAACACCGGGGAGCTGTTTTTT
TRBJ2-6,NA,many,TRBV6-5,CATTRTPRTGANVLTF,TGTGCCACCACCCGGACTCCCAGGACCGGGGCCAACGTCCTGACTTTC
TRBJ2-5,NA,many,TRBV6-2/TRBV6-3,CASSWGTGIRETQYF,TGTGCCAGCAGTTGGGGAACAGGGATCCGGGAGACCCAGTACTTC
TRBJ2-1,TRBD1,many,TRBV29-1,CSAGQGAFEQFF,TGCAGCGCGGGACAGGGGGCATTTGAGCAGTTCTTC
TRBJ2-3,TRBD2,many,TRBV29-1,CSVEGVSGSVRTDTQYF,TGCAGCGTTGAAGGGGTTAGCGGGAGCGTGCGAACAGATACGCAGTATTTT
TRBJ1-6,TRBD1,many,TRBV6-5,CASTIRQGTNSPLHF,TGTGCCAGCACCATAAGACAGGGGACGAATTCACCCCTCCACTTT
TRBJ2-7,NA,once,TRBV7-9,CASSSLRTDTYEQYF,TGTGCCAGCAGCTCACTCCGGACGGATACCTACGAGCAGTACTTC